Listed here is a single TCR beta chain. The germline V and J ends were trimmed by 0 bases and 6 bases, with 8 bases remaining between them. CDR1 LGHNT and CDR2 FRNRAP come from the germline V gene. The CDR3 has 13 amino acids. This sample is part of a study of blood T cell repertoires in COVID-19. Study background: The origin of the acute and convalescent COVID-19 samples was the United States, Italy and Spain. The cDNA or gDNA used as material had been derived from T cells, B-cell-depleted T cells, or PBMCs.

Per the original methods: Reference gene primer amplification gave estimated nucleated cell counts. The table came from immunoSEQ multiplex PCR; TCRdb's copy has only in-frame clones and leaves some out. The V and J calls and clone size are taken from that table; D and trimming were inferred from the DNA. Among some 110,000 clones listed, roughly 79% were seen once. The sequenced sample was peripheral blood. This rearrangement joins TRBV12-5 to TRBJ1-2; D perhaps matches TRBD1 (5 bases). This clonotype was sampled from a woman aged 70 to 79 with acute or convalescent COVID-19. The CDR3 here is CASGLVGGDGYTF. DNA of the CDR3: TGTGCTAGTGGTTTGGTTGGGGGGGATGGCTACACCTTC.